The 7 T cell receptor beta chains listed next were all sequenced from one sample in a study of T cells in Graves' hyperthyroidism and ophthalmopathy. TCR beta CDR3 regions were amplified from RNA transcripts. When the TCR CDR3 underwent first-round RT-PCR, the HTBI primer set was used. TCRdb re-called the multiplex PCR reads with MiXCR, one entry per CDR3 protein. The sample has 490,000 or so distinct CDR3 sequences; around 16% are singletons. What was sequenced was blood. These receptors were taken from a woman aged 30 to 39 with Graves' ophthalmopathy.

The J gene is TRBJ1-6, the V gene TRBV18, with D possibly matching TRBD1 (6 bases). Germline loops: CDR1 KGHSH, CDR2 LQKENI. This CDR3 is built from 16 residues. V lost 3 bases and J lost 1, with 10 bases in between. For the CDR3, the DNA is TGTGCCAGCTCACCCGCGCAGGGGTCCTATAATTCACCCCTCCACTTT. Protein product: CASSPAQGSYNSPLHF.

The V call is TRBV5-1, the J call TRBJ2-5; 12 nucleotides align to TRBD2. Germline V gene data show CDR1 as SGHRS and CDR2 as YFSETQ. The CDR3 extends over 19 amino acids. With 2 bases clipped from V and 1 base from J, the junction kept 12 bases outside the gene matches. The CDR3 here is CASSLGSLAGGHIQETQYF. The CDR3 DNA reads as TGCGCCAGCAGCTTAGGGTCGCTAGCGGGAGGGCACATCCAAGAGACCCAGTACTTC.

This clonotype was seen at least ten times. The chain combines TRBV20-1 with TRBJ2-5; 9 bases line up with TRBD2. The germline V gene has CDR1 DFQATT and CDR2 SNEGSKA (reference sequence). There are 15 residues in the CDR3. J was trimmed by 2 bases and V by 4 bases; bases with no gene match: 8. The CDR3 coding sequence is TGCAGTGCTACCTCCTACGCGGGAGGGCAAGAGACCCAGTACTTC. It specifies CSATSYAGGQETQYF.

This clonotype occurred a few times. The gene calls are TRBV7-3 and TRBJ2-2; 7 positions agree with TRBD1. V trimming: 4 bases; J trimming: 7 bases; junction bases outside the gene matches: 6. Germline lookup yields CDR1 SGHTA and CDR2 FQGTGA. The CDR3 totals 14 residues. As DNA, the CDR3 is TGTGCCAGCAGCTCCACAGGGGTCGGCGGGGAGCTGTTTTTT. Amino acids: CASSSTGVGGELFF. The variable domain in full, with the rest retrieved from reference TRBV7-3 and TRBJ2-2, is GAGVSQTPSNKVTEKGKYVELRCDPISGHTALYWYRQSLGQGPEFLIYFQGTGAADDSGLPNDRFFAVRPEGSVSTLKIQRTERGDSAVYLCASSSTGVGGELFFGEGSRLTVL.

V usage is TRBV28 and J usage is TRBJ2-5; D is unresolved. V lost 5 bases and J lost 5, with 6 bases in between. Germline V gene data show CDR1 as MDHEN and CDR2 as SYDVKM. The CDR3 is 11 residues long. CDR3 residues: CASSRPETQYF. The CDR3 DNA follows: TGTGCCAGCAGTCGCCCGGAGACCCAGTACTTC.

This clonotype has just a few counts. This chain links TRBV28 with TRBJ2-2, with D maybe TRBD2 (6 bases). This CDR3 spans 15 amino acids. The V gene lost 1 base and the J gene lost 6 bases, with 12 bases spanning the gap. In germline, CDR1 is MDHEN, CDR2 SYDVKM. The CDR3, as DNA: TGTGCCAGCAGTTTATTAACTAGCTGGTCCGGGGAGCTGTTTTTT. This translates into CASSLLTSWSGELFF.

This clonotype was recorded once. The V gene is TRBV7-3, the J gene TRBJ2-3, with 9 bases identical to TRBD2. In germline, CDR1 is SGHTA, CDR2 FQGTGA. After removal of 0 bases from V and 6 bases from J, the junction contained 4 bases not matched to a gene. CDR3 length: 15 amino acids. The CDR3 here is CASSLTAGGGDTQYF. CDR3 coding DNA: TGTGCCAGCAGCTTAACGGCGGGAGGGGGGGATACGCAGTATTTT.